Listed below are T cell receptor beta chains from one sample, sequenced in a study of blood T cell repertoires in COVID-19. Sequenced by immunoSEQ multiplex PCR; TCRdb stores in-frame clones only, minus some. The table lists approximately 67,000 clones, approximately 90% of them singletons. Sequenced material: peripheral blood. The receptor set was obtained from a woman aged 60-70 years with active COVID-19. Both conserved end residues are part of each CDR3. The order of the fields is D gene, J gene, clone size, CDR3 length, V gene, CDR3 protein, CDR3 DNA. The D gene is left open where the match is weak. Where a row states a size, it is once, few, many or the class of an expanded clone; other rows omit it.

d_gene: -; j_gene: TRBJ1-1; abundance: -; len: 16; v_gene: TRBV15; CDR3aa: CATSRAFGVGRTEAFF; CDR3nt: TGTGCCACCAGCAGAGCTTTCGGGGTTGGGAGAACTGAAGCTTTCTTT
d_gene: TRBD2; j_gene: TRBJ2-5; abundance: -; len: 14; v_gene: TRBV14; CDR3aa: CASTAGTGGETQYF; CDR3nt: TGTGCCAGCACTGCCGGGACGGGAGGGGAGACCCAGTACTTC
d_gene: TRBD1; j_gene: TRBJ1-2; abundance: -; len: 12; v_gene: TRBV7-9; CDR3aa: CASSLTGDGYTF; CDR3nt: TGTGCCAGCAGCTTAACAGGGGATGGCTACACCTTC
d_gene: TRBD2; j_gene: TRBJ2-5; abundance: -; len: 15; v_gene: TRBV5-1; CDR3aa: CASSPGGSGRETQYF; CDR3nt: TGCGCCAGCAGCCCCGGCGGTAGCGGGAGGGAGACCCAGTACTTC
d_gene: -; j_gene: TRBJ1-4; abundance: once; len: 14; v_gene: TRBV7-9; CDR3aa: CASSPGLSNEKLFF; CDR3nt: TGTGCCAGCAGCCCGGGACTCTCTAATGAAAAACTGTTTTTT
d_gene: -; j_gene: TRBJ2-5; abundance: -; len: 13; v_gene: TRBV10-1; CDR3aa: CATSTGGKETQYF; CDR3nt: TGCGCCACCTCGACCGGCGGGAAAGAGACCCAGTACTTC
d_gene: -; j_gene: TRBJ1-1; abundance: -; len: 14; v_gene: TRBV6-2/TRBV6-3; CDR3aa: CASSYTYPRGEAFF; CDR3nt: TGTGCCAGCAGTTACACATACCCCAGGGGTGAAGCTTTCTTT
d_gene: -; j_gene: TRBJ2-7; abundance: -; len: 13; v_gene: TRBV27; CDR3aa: CASSLGHHYEQYF; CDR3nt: TGTGCCAGCAGCCTGGGGCACCACTACGAGCAGTACTTC
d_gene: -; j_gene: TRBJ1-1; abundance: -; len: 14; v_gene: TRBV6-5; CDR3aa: CASSKRQLNTEAFF; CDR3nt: TGTGCCAGCAGCAAGCGGCAGCTTAACACTGAAGCTTTCTTT
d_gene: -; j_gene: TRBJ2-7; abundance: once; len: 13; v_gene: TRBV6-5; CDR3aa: CGSDRGTTYEQYF; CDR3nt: TGTGGATCGGATCGGGGGACGACCTACGAGCAGTACTTC
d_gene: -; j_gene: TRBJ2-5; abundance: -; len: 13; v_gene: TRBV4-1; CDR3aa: CASSKYRVETQYF; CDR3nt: TGCGCCAGCAGCAAATACAGGGTGGAGACCCAGTACTTC
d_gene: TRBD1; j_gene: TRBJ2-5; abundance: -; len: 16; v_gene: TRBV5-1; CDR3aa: CASSSQVQGAKKTQYF; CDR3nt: TGCGCCAGCAGCTCCCAGGTTCAGGGGGCTAAGAAGACCCAGTACTTC
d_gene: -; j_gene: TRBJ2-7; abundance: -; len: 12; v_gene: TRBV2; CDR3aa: CASSQASYEQYF; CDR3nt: TGTGCCAGCAGCCAAGCATCCTACGAGCAGTACTTC
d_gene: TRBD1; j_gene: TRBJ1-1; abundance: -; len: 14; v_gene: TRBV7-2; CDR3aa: CASSFNRGDTEAFF; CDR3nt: TGTGCCAGCAGCTTTAACAGGGGGGACACTGAAGCTTTCTTT
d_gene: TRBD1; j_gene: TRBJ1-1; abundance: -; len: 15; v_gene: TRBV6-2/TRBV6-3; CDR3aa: CASSPSGTGPFEAFF; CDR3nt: TGTGCCAGCAGTCCATCGGGGACAGGGCCCTTTGAAGCTTTCTTT
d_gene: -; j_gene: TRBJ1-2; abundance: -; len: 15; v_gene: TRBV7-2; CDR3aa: CASSLSPRGFYGYTF; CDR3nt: TGTGCCAGCAGCTTAAGCCCCAGGGGCTTCTATGGCTACACCTTC
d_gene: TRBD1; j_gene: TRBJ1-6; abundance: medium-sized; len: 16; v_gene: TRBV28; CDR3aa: CASSFTGGLGNSPLHF; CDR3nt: TGTGCCAGCAGTTTTACAGGGGGTTTGGGGAATTCACCCCTCCACTTT
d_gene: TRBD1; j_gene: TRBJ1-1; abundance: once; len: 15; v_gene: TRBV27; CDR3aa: CASSGGQGANTEAFF; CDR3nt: TGTGCCAGCAGTGGCGGACAGGGGGCAAACACTGAAGCTTTCTTT
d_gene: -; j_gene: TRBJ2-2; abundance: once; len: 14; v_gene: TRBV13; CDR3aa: CASSPTSNTGELFF; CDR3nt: TGTGCCAGCAGTCCAACTAGTAACACCGGGGAGCTGTTTTTT
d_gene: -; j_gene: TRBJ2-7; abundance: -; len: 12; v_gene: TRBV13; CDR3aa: CASSLSSYEQYF; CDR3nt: TGTGCCAGCAGCCTCAGCTCCTACGAGCAGTACTTC
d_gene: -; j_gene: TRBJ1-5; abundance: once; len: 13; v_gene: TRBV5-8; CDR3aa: CASSLGGYQPQHF; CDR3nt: TGTGCCAGCAGCTTGGGAGGGTATCAGCCCCAGCATTTT
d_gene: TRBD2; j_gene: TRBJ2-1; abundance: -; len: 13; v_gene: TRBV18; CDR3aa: CASSPPLRGEQFF; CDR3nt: TGTGCCAGCTCACCACCGTTGCGGGGGGAGCAGTTCTTC
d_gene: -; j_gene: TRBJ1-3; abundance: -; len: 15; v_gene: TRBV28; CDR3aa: CASNPRGGRGNTIYF; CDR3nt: TGTGCCAGCAATCCTCGCGGGGGGCGCGGAAACACCATATATTTT
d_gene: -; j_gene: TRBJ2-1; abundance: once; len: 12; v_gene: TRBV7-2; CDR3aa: CASSEESEREFF; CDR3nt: TGTGCCAGCAGCGAAGAATCTGAGCGGGAGTTCTTC
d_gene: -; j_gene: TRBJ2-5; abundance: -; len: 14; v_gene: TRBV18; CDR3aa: CASSPPLVTETQYF; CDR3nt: TGTGCCAGCTCACCACCGCTAGTCACAGAGACCCAGTACTTC
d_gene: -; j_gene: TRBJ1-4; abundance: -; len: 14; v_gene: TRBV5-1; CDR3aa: CASSLVGRAEKLFF; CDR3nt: TGCGCCAGCAGCTTGGTAGGCAGGGCGGAAAAACTGTTTTTT
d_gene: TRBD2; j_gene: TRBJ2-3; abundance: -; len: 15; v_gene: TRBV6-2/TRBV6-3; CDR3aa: CASSYLAGSWDTQYF; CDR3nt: TGTGCCAGCAGTTACTTAGCGGGGTCATGGGATACGCAGTATTTT
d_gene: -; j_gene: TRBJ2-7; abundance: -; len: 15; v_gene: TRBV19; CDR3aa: CASSIRRDQAYEQYF; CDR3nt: TGTGCCAGTAGTATACGGAGGGATCAGGCCTACGAGCAGTACTTC
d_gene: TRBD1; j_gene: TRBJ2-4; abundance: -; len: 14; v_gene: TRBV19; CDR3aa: CASSIVGTENIQYF; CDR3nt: TGTGCCAGTAGTATAGTAGGGACAGAAAACATTCAGTACTTC